The 21 T cell receptor beta chains below all came from one sample that was sequenced in a study of cytomegalovirus exposure and HLA in healthy donors. PCR employed 60 Vbeta and 13 Jbeta primers. Measured with immunoSEQ multiplex PCR; TCRdb has only the in-frame clones, and not every one. Here the sample spans 200,000 or so clones, about 80% being singletons. The sample was PBMCs. The source is a woman between 18 and 29 years old in good health and CMV-seropositive.

This clone has only one observation. The chain carries TRBV12-5 and TRBJ1-2; TRBD1 agrees at 7 bases. Trimming cost V 5 bases and J 5 bases; bases outside gene matches: 5. Germline CDR1 is LGHNT and CDR2 is FRNRAP. The CDR3 sequence is 13 residues long. As DNA, the CDR3 is TGTGCTAGTGGTATCGGGACAGCTTATGGCTACACCTTC. This translates into CASGIGTAYGYTF.

This chain connects TRBV6-6 to TRBJ1-2; TRBD1 matches 9 bases. V was clipped by 7 bases and J by 4 bases; unmatched bases: 10. The CDR3 length is 15 residues. Germline-derived CDR1 and CDR2 are MNHNY and SVGAGI (reference sequence). The CDR3 DNA follows: TGTGCCAGCACCTTGGGACAGGGTGTCGGCTATGGCTACACCTTC. Translation: CASTLGQGVGYGYTF.

The chain employs TRBV19 and TRBJ1-5, with D uncertain. Germline-derived CDR1 and CDR2 are LNHDA and SQIVND (reference sequence). The ends were cut back, 4 bases at V and 8 bases at J, with 15 bases in the middle. The CDR3 is 14 amino acids. The CDR3 protein is CASSTPRRNEPQHF. DNA of the CDR3: TGTGCCAGTAGTACACCGAGGAGGAACGAGCCCCAGCATTTT. Looking up the rest from reference TRBV19 and TRBJ1-5 gives the full variable domain: DGGITQSPKYLFRKEGQNVTLSCEQNLNHDAMYWYRQDPGQGLRLIYYSQIVNDFQKGDIAEGYSVSREKKESFPLTVTSAQKNPTAFYLCASSTPRRNEPQHFGDGTRLSIL.

This chain uses TRBV6-5 with TRBJ1-4; 9 bases agree with TRBD1. The V gene end was trimmed by 6 bases and the J gene end by 8 bases; junction bases not matched to a gene: 7. From germline, CDR1 is MNHEY and CDR2 SVGAGI. CDR3 size: 14 residues. The CDR3 protein is CASSPDRGEEKLFF. The CDR3 bases are TGTGCCAGCAGCCCCGACAGGGGGGAAGAAAAACTGTTTTTT.

V is TRBV19 and J is TRBJ1-2; tentative D call: TRBD1 (6 bases). CDR3 length: 15 residues. V was shortened by 3 bases and J by 3 bases, with 14 bases between the two germline ends. The germline V gene encodes CDR1 LNHDA and CDR2 SQIVND (reference sequence). As DNA, the CDR3 is TGTGCCAGTAGTATGCCCATACAGGGCGACTATGGCTACACCTTC. As protein: CASSMPIQGDYGYTF.

The chain uses TRBV11-2 and TRBJ1-3, with TRBD1 as a possible D gene (6 bases). This CDR3 region has 16 residues. Trimming took off 4 bases at V and 7 bases at J, with 20 bases between the two ends. Germline CDR1 is SGHAT and CDR2 is FQNNGV. CDR3 coding DNA: TGTGCCAGCAGCTGGGGGACATCTGGTCCCGCGAACACCATATATTTT. Translating gives CASSWGTSGPANTIYF.

V and J are TRBV30 and TRBJ2-2; TRBD2 matches 7 bases. Germline CDR1 GTSNPN, CDR2 SVGIG (reference sequence). This CDR3 has 13 residues. The V gene end was trimmed by 3 bases and the J gene end by 4 bases; junction bases not matched to a gene: 2. This CDR3 reads CAWSWGGTGELFF. The CDR3 DNA is TGTGCCTGGAGCTGGGGGGGCACCGGGGAGCTGTTTTTT. Complete variable domain (other parts from reference TRBV30 and TRBJ2-2): SQTIHQWPATLVQPVGSPLSLECTVEGTSNPNLYWYRQAAGRGLQLLFYSVGIGQISSEVPQNLSASRPQDRQFILSSKKLLLSDSGFYLCAWSWGGTGELFFGEGSRLTVL.

The rearrangement links TRBV12-5 to TRBJ2-7; D may be TRBD1 (6 bases). The CDR3 has 13 residues. V gave up 1 base and J gave up 2 bases, with 6 bases separating them. Germline assignment: CDR1 LGHNT and CDR2 FRNRAP. CDR3 sequence (DNA): TGTGCTAGTGGTTTGGGGACAGCCTACGAGCAGTACTTC. Translation gives CASGLGTAYEQYF.

V usage is TRBV4-1 and J usage is TRBJ1-6; TRBD1 agrees at 8 bases. The germline V gene encodes CDR1 MGHRA and CDR2 YSYEKL. J lost 9 bases, V lost 1 base, and 8 bases had no gene match. The CDR3 extends over 16 amino acids. The CDR3 DNA sequence: TGCGCCAGCAGCCAAGGTGGACAGGGTTCGGGTTCACCCCTCCACTTT. It is translated as CASSQGGQGSGSPLHF.

The chain combines TRBV7-6 with TRBJ1-2, with a tentative D call TRBD1 (6 bases). The V gene lost 5 bases and the J gene lost 4 bases, with 14 bases spanning the gap. Germline lookup yields CDR1 SGHVS and CDR2 FNYEAQ. The CDR3 has 14 amino acids. The CDR3 protein is CASSPRQALYGYTF. The CDR3 DNA follows: TGTGCCAGCAGCCCGCGACAGGCCCTCTATGGCTACACCTTC.

J is TRBJ1-2 and V is TRBV6-5; D gene ambiguous. The CDR3 totals 15 residues. V was pared by 6 bases and J by 1 base, with 15 bases between. Germline assignment: CDR1 MNHEY and CDR2 SVGAGI. DNA for the CDR3: TGTGCCAGCAGATACCGACGGAGTAGTAACTATGGCTACACCTTC. Translated, it gives CASRYRRSSNYGYTF.

V gene TRBV7-9 combines with J gene TRBJ1-5; D remains ambiguous. The germline V and J ends were trimmed by 2 bases and 6 bases, with 5 bases remaining between them. Germline CDR1 and CDR2: SEHNR and FQNEAQ (reference sequence). There are 12 residues in the CDR3. CDR3 nucleotide sequence: TGTGCCAGCAGCTTATCTCCTCAGCCCCAGCATTTT. Translated, it gives CASSLSPQPQHF.

The chain joins TRBV11-2 to TRBJ2-7, with 8 bases identical to TRBD1. V was clipped by 5 bases and J by 2 bases; unmatched bases: 2. The CDR3 runs 13 residues. The V gene's germline CDR1 is SGHAT and CDR2 FQNNGV. The CDR3 spells CASSRQGTYEQYF. CDR3 sequence (DNA): TGTGCCAGCAGCAGACAGGGGACCTACGAGCAGTACTTC.

This clone has a handful of counts. This chain connects TRBV21-1 to TRBJ1-1. TRBV21-1 is recorded as a pseudogene. The CDR3 runs to 18 residues. CDR3 nucleotides: TGTGCCAGCAGCAAATTGATAGTTAACAGACGGGGAGGAACTGAAGCTTTCTTT. Amino acid sequence: CASSKLIVNRRGGTEAFF.

This clone was detected a few times. The rearrangement links TRBV19 to TRBJ2-1, with TRBD2 matching 8 bases. The CDR3 is 13 amino acids. The J segment lost 2 bases and the V segment lost 7 bases, leaving 1 base of the junction unmatched. CDR1 and CDR2 from the germline V gene are LNHDA and SQIVND (reference sequence). This chain's CDR3 is CASKAGAYNEQFF. As DNA, the CDR3 is TGTGCCAGTAAAGCGGGGGCCTACAATGAGCAGTTCTTC.

The chain links TRBV28 to TRBJ2-5, with D tentatively TRBD1 (6 bases). Trimming took 5 bases from V and 4 from J, leaving 17 bases between them. The germline V gene has CDR1 MDHEN and CDR2 SYDVKM. CDR3 length: 15 residues. CDR3 loop: CASSAQGRARETQYF. In nucleotides, the CDR3 is TGTGCCAGCAGTGCACAGGGTAGGGCTAGAGAGACCCAGTACTTC.

In this sample, this clone turned up a few times. This rearrangement joins TRBV5-6 to TRBJ2-7; 7 bases are shared with TRBD2. This CDR3 is built from 12 residues. Per the germline V gene, CDR1 is SGHDT and CDR2 is YYEEEE. Trimming took 4 bases from V and 6 from J; bases not matched to a gene: 4. Here the CDR3 DNA reads TGTGCCAGCAGCCTAACTAGCGCCGAGCAGTACGTC. Translation: CASSLTSAEQYV.

The CDR3 here is CASSILGGNYGYTF. The CDR3 bases are TGTGCCAGCAGCATCCTAGGAGGTAACTATGGCTACACCTTC. The chain links TRBV13 to TRBJ1-2, with D unresolved. With 5 bases removed from V and 1 base from J, the gap between germline ends came to 11 bases. Germline V gene data show CDR1 as PRHDT and CDR2 as FYEKMQ (reference sequence). The CDR3 has 14 residues.

The chain is built from TRBV5-4 and TRBJ2-3; 8 bases map to TRBD2. V trimming: 6 bases; J trimming: 6 bases; junction bases outside the gene matches: 21. Germline V lookup: CDR1 SGHNT, CDR2 YYREEE (reference sequence). The CDR3 is made up of 18 amino acids. The DNA for the CDR3 is TGTGCCAGCAACCGACGGAGGGCGGGGGGCCACCGCAGGGATACGCAGTATTTT. Translating gives CASNRRRAGGHRRDTQYF.

The chain carries TRBV9 and TRBJ2-3; 11 positions match TRBD2. Unmatched junction bases numbered 5, after V lost 3 bases and J lost 2 bases. The CDR3 is made up of 16 amino acids. The germline V gene encodes CDR1 SGDLS and CDR2 YYNGEE. CDR3 sequence (DNA): TGTGCCAGCAGCGGAGGGACTAGCGGTTACACAGATACGCAGTATTTT. Translating gives CASSGGTSGYTDTQYF.

The sample holds one count of this clone. This sequence joins TRBV28 and TRBJ2-3; tentatively, D is TRBD2 (6 bases). Germline V CDR1 and CDR2: MDHEN, SYDVKM. This CDR3 is 15 amino acids long. V was shortened by 6 bases and J by 5 bases, with 18 bases between the two germline ends. The CDR3 sequence is CASSLTRDVRDTQYF. The DNA for the CDR3 is TGTGCCAGCAGCCTGACTAGGGATGTACGAGATACGCAGTATTTT.